The clone carrying this T cell receptor (beta chain) was seen more than once but under ten times. The sample originates from a study of T cell responses to AZD1222 COVID-19 vaccine. The assay was immunoSEQ multiplex PCR, and TCRdb's table has in-frame clones only and misses some. The sample contains tens of thousands of clones, approximately 80% of which appear only once. The CDR3 runs to 18 residues. Germline V gene data show CDR1 as LGHDT and CDR2 as YNNKEL (reference sequence). V lost 4 bases, J lost 1 base, and 20 bases lay in between. The material was peripheral blood, obtained 28 days after the second AZD1222 dose. The chain couples TRBV3-1 (or the pseudogene TRBV3-2) to TRBJ2-4; D is unclear. The receptor comes from an adult who received the AZD1222 COVID-19 vaccine. CDR3 sequence (DNA): TGTGCCAGCAGCCCAGCTTTCGGAACCCGTAAGGCCAAAAACATTCAGTACTTC. Amino acids: CASSPAFGTRKAKNIQYF.